The present T cell receptor (beta chain) was sequenced within a study of T cells in Graves' hyperthyroidism and ophthalmopathy (dated by TCRdb to 2018 to 2020). At the level of the whole study: Peripheral blood was collected at initial diagnosis, before any treatment. TCR V-J signatures able to tell the groups apart were searched for in a discovery cohort of about a hundred patients, of whom roughly 42 had Graves' ophthalmopathy and more than 55 had stable Graves' hyperthyroidism. Prospective prediction of ophthalmopathy was tested in an independent validation cohort of 18 to 20 hyperthyroidism patients and approximately 17 patients who later progressed to ophthalmopathy. The roughly 100 discovery patients were randomly divided into training and test sets at a 7:3 ratio. Thyroid tissue and blood T-cell repertoires from several Graves' hyperthyroidism patients were also compared in the study. After sampling, hyperthyroidism patients received methimazole starting at 30 mg daily, and ophthalmopathy patients received high-dose intravenous methylprednisolone. TCR Vbeta CDR3 sequencing of roughly 140 peripheral blood samples (around 45 ophthalmopathy, 75 to 85 hyperthyroidism and roughly 17 progressor patients) is reported in the paper. Broad study findings and their caveats: In validation, the model predicted progression to ophthalmopathy with around 71% sensitivity and less than 75% specificity, a median of approximately 6.5 months before onset. Most expanded thyroid clonotypes (frequency above 0.001) were also detected in blood, a finding suggesting that blood repertoires may reflect thyroid immune responses. Ophthalmopathy was separated from stable hyperthyroidism by a 13 V-J signature model, with about 88% sensitivity and roughly 84% specificity obtained in cross-validation and 80%/75% obtained in testing. Sample size was not statistically predetermined, and blinding of investigators to group allocation was not performed.

This clonotype was picked up many times. Which antigen it targets is not known. It has no much larger one-base neighbor in the sample; base qualities were not kept. Deletion took 4 bases off V and 7 bases off J, with a span of 17 bases between the germline ends. Spanning cysteine to phenylalanine, the CDR3 consists of 15 amino acids. CDR3 DNA only is kept here, 45 bases in frame from base 1. The germline V gene encodes CDR1 KGHSH and CDR2 LQKENI. Stable Graves' hyperthyroidism was defined as no progression to ophthalmopathy during 18 months of follow-up. Hyperthyroidism patients were aged 18 to 65 years and newly diagnosed, with disease duration of less than 2 months. Exclusion was applied to patients with uncontrolled infections, other autoimmune diseases, pregnancy or lactation. Diagnoses relied on clinical symptoms, serum thyroxine and TRAb, thyroid ultrasound and orbital computed tomography. PBMCs were isolated from about 9 ml of fresh peripheral blood by Ficoll-Paque density gradient centrifugation. Trizol reagent was used to extract total RNA, and RNA quality was then checked on an Agilent 2100 Bioanalyzer.

The TCR beta CDR3 regions were amplified from the RNA transcripts. The first round of RT-PCR for the TCR CDR3 was performed with the HTBI primer set and the Qiagen OneStep RT-PCR kit. A second multiplex PCR round built the libraries, followed by size selection and purification. Paired-end sequencing of the libraries was performed with 100 bp reads on an Illumina HiSeq2000. In the original analysis: SOAPnuke was used to process the raw data, with reads discarded if the reads contained adapters or uncalled bases, had a mean Phred below 15, or lacked an exact constant-primer or identifier match. COPE v1.2.5 was used to merge the high-quality paired reads, and each unique nucleotide sequence was defined as a clonotype. MiTCR v1.1 was used to align clonotypes to the IMGT TRBV, TRBD and TRBJ reference segments. The analysis included only V-J combinations with a frequency above 0.0001, which together covered 99% to 99.2% of the repertoires. The TCS score was defined as the ratio of F50 (clonal expansion) to E x V (chaos), calculated using BLOSUM62-based TCRdist between CDR3 peptides within each V-J. Welch's t-statistics and random forest reduced approximately 520 V-J features to roughly 13, which were used in a naive Bayes classifier (R e1071). The public reads were reprocessed in TCRdb via fastp at Q25 and MiXCR, keeping in-frame beta chains. Each entry merges the rows of one CDR3 protein and shows their most common DNA and genes. The V and J calls reflect TCRdb's pipeline rather than the authors' work. For this sample the table gives around 480,000 distinct CDR3 sequences, of which around 15% were detected only once. Around 17% of the sample goes to the ten largest clones.

The sequence joins TRBV18 to TRBJ1-3, with TRBD1 as a weak D call on 6 bases. The TCR sequence derives from a woman between 18 and 29 years old with Graves' hyperthyroidism. The sequenced sample was blood. The DNA sequence is TGTGCCAGCTCACGTGGGGACACTAAAAGGAACACCATATATTTT. The resulting protein is CASSRGDTKRNTIYF.